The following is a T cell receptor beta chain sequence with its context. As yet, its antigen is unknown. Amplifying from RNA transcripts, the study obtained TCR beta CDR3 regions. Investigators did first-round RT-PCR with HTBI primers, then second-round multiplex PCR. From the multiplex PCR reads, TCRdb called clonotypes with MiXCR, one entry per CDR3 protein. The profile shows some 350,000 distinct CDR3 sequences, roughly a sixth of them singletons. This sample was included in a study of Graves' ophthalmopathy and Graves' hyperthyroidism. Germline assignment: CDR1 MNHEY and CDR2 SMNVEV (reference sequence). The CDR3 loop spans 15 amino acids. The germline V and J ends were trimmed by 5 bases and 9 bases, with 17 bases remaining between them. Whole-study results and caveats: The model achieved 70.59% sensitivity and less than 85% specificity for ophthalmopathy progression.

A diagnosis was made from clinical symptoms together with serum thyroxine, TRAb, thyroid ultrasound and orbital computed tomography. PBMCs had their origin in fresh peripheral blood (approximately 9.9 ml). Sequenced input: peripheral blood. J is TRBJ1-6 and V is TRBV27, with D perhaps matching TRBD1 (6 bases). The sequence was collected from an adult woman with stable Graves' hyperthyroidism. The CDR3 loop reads CASSPPDRLPSPLHF. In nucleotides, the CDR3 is TGTGCCAGCAGTCCCCCGGACAGACTACCTTCACCCCTCCACTTT.